This T cell receptor (beta chain) appears in the sequencing data of a study of memory CD4+ T cells and cytomegalovirus serostatus. Study context: This sample comes from healthy Belgian adults, 9 CMV seropositive, around 26 seronegative. Whole-study findings and limits: Suggested: most of the CMV-linked TCR signature lies in CD4+ memory cells. CMV serostatus prediction reached median AUC roughly 0.95, or 0.91 with US-trained model.

For this clone: No antigen is known for it.

Original processing notes: Out-of-frame sequences were removed, leaving 2,000,000 or so distinct TCRbeta sequences. TCRdb keeps only in-frame clones here, not all; method: immunoSEQ multiplex PCR. V, J and clone size derive from that table, while D and trimming were established from the DNA sequence. The sample has roughly 86,000 clones, approximately 80% seen once. Single viable CD3+CD4+CD8-CD45RO+ cells were sorted as the memory CD4+ T cells. Trimming removed 6 bases at V and 2 bases at J, with 11 bases between. The CDR3 totals 13 residues. The V gene's germline CDR1 is MDHEN and CDR2 SYDVKM. Sequencing was carried out using memory CD4+ T cells from blood. The V and J genes are TRBV28 and TRBJ2-7; D may be TRBD1 or TRBD2 (5 bases each). This receptor was taken from an adult in good health and CMV-seropositive. The CDR3 region has the DNA TGTGCCAGCAGGGGGCGGGCCCCCTACGAGCAGTACTTC. It codes for CASRGRAPYEQYF.